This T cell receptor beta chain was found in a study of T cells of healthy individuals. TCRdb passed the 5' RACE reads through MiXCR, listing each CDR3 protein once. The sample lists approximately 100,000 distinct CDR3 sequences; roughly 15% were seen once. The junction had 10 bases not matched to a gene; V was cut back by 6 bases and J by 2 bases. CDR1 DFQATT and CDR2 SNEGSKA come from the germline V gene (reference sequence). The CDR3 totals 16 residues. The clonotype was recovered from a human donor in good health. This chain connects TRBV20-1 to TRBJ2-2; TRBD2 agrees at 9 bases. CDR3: CSAATPGLANTGELFF. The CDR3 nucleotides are TGCAGTGCCGCGACCCCGGGACTAGCTAACACCGGGGAGCTGTTTTTT.